The 25 T cell receptor beta chains below come from one sample, sequenced in a study of control samples from healthy donors and cancer patients. Clones were sequenced by immunoSEQ multiplex PCR, and TCRdb holds only the in-frame ones, with some missing. Seen here are about 120,000 clones, roughly nine tenths observed once, and the top ten hold 7.8%. What was sequenced was blood. The receptors shown here come from a woman between 18 and 29 years old in good health.

This sequence joins TRBV19 and TRBJ2-7, with 7 bases matching TRBD1. The CDR3 length is 15 residues. CDR1 is LNHDA and CDR2 is SQIVND in the germline V gene (reference sequence). V lost 8 bases, J lost 0 bases, and 10 bases stayed unmatched. The CDR3 DNA follows: TGTGCCAGTCGACCCCGGGACAGATTCTCCTACGAGCAGTACTTC. Translating gives CASRPRDRFSYEQYF.

V usage is TRBV7-8 and J usage is TRBJ1-1; D remains unclear. Trimming stripped 2 bases from V and 0 bases from J, with 10 bases between. The CDR3 loop spans 15 amino acids. The germline V gene encodes CDR1 SGHVS and CDR2 FQNEAQ. Here the CDR3 reads CASSLSTVMNTEAFF. The CDR3 nucleotides are TGTGCCAGCAGCTTAAGCACAGTCATGAACACTGAAGCTTTCTTT.

J is TRBJ2-7 and V is TRBV7-8, with TRBD2 matching 11 bases. V lost 1 base to trimming and J lost 6 bases; unmatched junction nucleotides: 11. Germline V gives CDR1 SGHVS, CDR2 FQNEAQ. CDR3 length equals 17 residues. The chain's CDR3 is CASSLGTSGPSSTEQYF. For the CDR3, the DNA is TGTGCCAGCAGCTTAGGGACTAGCGGGCCCAGTAGTACCGAGCAGTACTTC. The full variable domain, its missing parts supplied by reference TRBV7-8 and TRBJ2-7, is GAGVSQSPRYKVAKRGQDVALRCDPISGHVSLFWYQQALGQGPEFLTYFQNEAQLDKSGLPSDRFFAERPEGSVSTLKIQRTQQEDSAVYLCASSLGTSGPSSTEQYFGPGTRLTVT.

The chain links TRBV7-8 to TRBJ2-3, with 8 bases matching TRBD2. Germline loops: CDR1 SGHVS, CDR2 FQNEAQ. V lost 1 base, J lost 0 bases, and 3 bases stayed unmatched. This CDR3 is 16 amino acids long. The CDR3 sequence is CASSLGASGSTDTQYF. The CDR3 coding sequence is TGTGCCAGCAGCTTAGGGGCTAGCGGGAGCACAGATACGCAGTATTTT.

This chain joins TRBV29-1 and TRBJ2-7; unclear D gene. This CDR3 contains 12 residues. Germline values: CDR1 SQVTM, CDR2 ANQGSEA. Trimming left V 4 bases short and J 2 bases short, with 9 bases between. The CDR3 DNA sequence: TGCAGCGTTGTCGGTCGGACCTACGAGCAGTACTTC. Amino acid sequence: CSVVGRTYEQYF.

The chain joins TRBV4-2 to TRBJ2-7; TRBD1 might be the D (6 bases). Per germline, CDR1 LGHNA and CDR2 YNFKEQ. This CDR3 has 14 amino acids. Trimming left V 2 bases short and J 6 bases short, with 14 bases between. CDR3 sequence (DNA): TGTGCCAGCAGCCAACCTACCACAGGGATCGAGCAGTACTTC. Protein sequence: CASSQPTTGIEQYF.

CDR3 in DNA: TGCGCCAGCAGCCGCCTACTAGCGGGAGTCATAGATACGCAGTATTTT. It translates to CASSRLLAGVIDTQYF. The V call is TRBV4-3, the J call TRBJ2-3, with 11 bases matching TRBD2. Germline V lookup: CDR1 LGHNA, CDR2 YSLEER. This CDR3 comprises 16 residues. The junction had 8 bases not matched to a gene; V was cut back by 4 bases and J by 5 bases.

The V and J genes are TRBV6-5 and TRBJ2-4; D is possibly TRBD2 (6 bases). This CDR3 comprises 15 residues. V lost 7 bases, J lost 0 bases, and 13 bases lay in between. Germline CDR1 is MNHEY and CDR2 is SVGAGI. CDR3 in amino acids: CASTGGGVAKNIQYF. The DNA of the CDR3 is TGTGCCAGCACGGGTGGAGGGGTAGCCAAAAACATTCAGTACTTC.

DNA of the CDR3: TGTGCCAGCAGCTTAGGGACCGGTTTGGGCCGGGGGTCTGGTGAGCAGTTCTTC. Translated, it gives CASSLGTGLGRGSGEQFF. The J gene is TRBJ2-1, the V gene TRBV7-6; a possible D gene is TRBD2 (6 bases). The CDR3 extends over 18 amino acids. Germline V gene lookup returns CDR1 SGHVS and CDR2 FNYEAQ. V lost 1 base, J lost 9 bases, and 25 bases lay in between.

The chain combines TRBV28 with TRBJ2-7; TRBD2 matches at 8 bases. This CDR3 spans 12 amino acids. Germline CDR1 and CDR2: MDHEN and SYDVKM. Unmatched junction bases numbered 5, after V lost 6 bases and J lost 7 bases. CDR3 coding DNA: TGTGCCAGCAGCCGGGAGGGCCTGGAGCAGTACTTC. Its protein is CASSREGLEQYF.

The chain combines TRBV10-3 with TRBJ2-5; D is tentatively TRBD1 or TRBD2 (5 bases each). This CDR3 is built from 13 residues. V dropped 0 bases and J dropped 5 bases, with 7 bases sitting between them. From germline, CDR1 is ENHRY and CDR2 SYGVKD. In nucleotides, the CDR3 is TGTGCCATCAGTGAGTCTGGGGGTGAGACCCAGTACTTC. Protein product: CAISESGGETQYF.

The chain is built from TRBV5-4 and TRBJ1-4; 11 bases agree with TRBD1. Germline lookup yields CDR1 SGHNT and CDR2 YYREEE (reference sequence). Unmatched junction bases numbered 5, after V lost 4 bases and J lost 6 bases. The CDR3 has 15 residues. CDR3 protein: CASSKGGQGDEKLFF. CDR3 coding DNA: TGTGCCAGCAGCAAGGGGGGACAGGGGGATGAAAAACTGTTTTTT.

V gene TRBV5-1 combines with J gene TRBJ1-1; D is perhaps TRBD1 (5 bases). This CDR3 has 15 amino acids. Trimming took off 0 bases at V and 7 bases at J, with 16 bases between the two ends. Germline CDR1 reads SGHRS; CDR2 reads YFSETQ. The CDR3 loop is CASSLGMGDASEAFF. As DNA, the CDR3 is TGCGCCAGCAGCTTGGGGATGGGGGACGCCAGTGAAGCTTTCTTT.

Relative to its sample, this clone is large (0.1 to 1%). The chain is built from TRBV5-3 and TRBJ1-5, with D perhaps matching TRBD1 (5 bases). TRBV5-3 is marked as an open reading frame, function uncertain. Trimming pared 4 bases from V and 2 bases from J, leaving 19 bases between. The CDR3 is made up of 17 amino acids. CDR3 residues: CARSTRTPPRGNQPQHF. The CDR3 DNA sequence: TGTGCCAGAAGCACCAGGACACCTCCAAGGGGCAATCAGCCCCAGCATTTT.

The DNA of the CDR3 is TGTGCCAGTAATAAAATAGCGGGAGGGGTCAATGAGCAGTTCTTC. It specifies CASNKIAGGVNEQFF. This rearrangement joins TRBV19 to TRBJ2-1; 11 bases agree with TRBD2. V shed 7 bases and J 6 bases; nucleotides not matched to a gene: 8. CDR1 and CDR2 from the germline V gene are LNHDA and SQIVND (reference sequence). The CDR3 totals 15 residues.

The chain has TRBV27 and TRBJ1-1; D is unclear. The CDR3 spans 15 residues. CDR1 is MNHEY and CDR2 is SMNVEV in the germline V gene (reference sequence). V was pared by 8 bases and J by 0 bases, with 16 bases between. The CDR3 loop is CASRDRAGVNTEAFF. CDR3 coding DNA: TGTGCCAGCCGAGATCGGGCGGGTGTGAACACTGAAGCTTTCTTT.

The V call is TRBV28, the J call TRBJ2-7; D possibly uses TRBD1 or TRBD2 (7 bases each). The CDR3 length is 14 residues. With 11 bases removed from V and 1 base from J, the gap between germline ends came to 18 bases. The germline gives CDR1 MDHEN, CDR2 SYDVKM. The CDR3 here is CAGNLQGGSYEQYF. The CDR3 nucleotides read TGTGCCGGCAACCTCCAGGGGGGGTCCTACGAGCAGTACTTC.

This clone counts as large (0.1 to 1%). The CDR3 region is CASTEEGWTYEQYF. CDR3 sequence (DNA): TGTGCCAGCACCGAGGAGGGGTGGACCTACGAGCAGTACTTC. The gene calls are TRBV28 and TRBJ2-7; D possibly corresponds to TRBD2 (6 bases). CDR1 is MDHEN and CDR2 is SYDVKM in the germline V gene. V lost 7 bases and J 2 bases, leaving 15 bases between the germline ends. The CDR3 loop spans 14 amino acids.

The chain joins TRBV28 to TRBJ2-5, with TRBD2 matching 11 bases. CDR1 is MDHEN, CDR2 SYDVKM, per germline. The V and J ends lost 2 bases and 1 base, in that order; junction bases with no gene match: 0. This CDR3 is built from 15 residues. The CDR3, as DNA: TGTGCCAGCAGTTTAGGGACTAGCGGCCAAGAGACCCAGTACTTC. Its protein is CASSLGTSGQETQYF.

The chain recombines TRBV14 with TRBJ2-2, with 7 bases aligning to TRBD1. V dropped 4 bases and J dropped 7; count of bases not matched to a gene: 6. The germline CDR1 and CDR2 sequences are SGHDN and FVKESK. The CDR3 covers 14 residues. The CDR3 coding sequence is TGTGCCAGCAGCCGCCGGGACAGAGGCGGGGAGCTGTTTTTT. As protein: CASSRRDRGGELFF.

The J gene is TRBJ2-3, the V gene TRBV2; the D is unclear. V lost 6 bases and J 6 bases, leaving 13 bases between the germline ends. This CDR3 has 13 amino acids. Looked up from germline, CDR1 is SNHLY and CDR2 is FYNNEI. The CDR3 DNA is TGTGCCAGCAGACCTTCGGGTTGGGATACGCAGTATTTT. Its translation: CASRPSGWDTQYF.

The rearrangement uses TRBV19 and TRBJ1-6; D is unclear. The CDR3 has 13 amino acids. Germline CDR1 and CDR2: LNHDA and SQIVND (reference sequence). Trimming removed 7 bases from V and 6 bases from J, with 10 bases in between. In DNA, the CDR3 is TGTGCCAGTAAGAGGCAGGCTAATTCACCCCTCCACTTT. As protein: CASKRQANSPLHF.

This chain joins TRBV5-8 and TRBJ2-1, with D possibly matching TRBD2 (6 bases). The CDR3 extends over 16 amino acids. The germline V gene has CDR1 SGHTS and CDR2 YDEGEE. Trimming stripped 1 base from V and 0 bases from J, with 11 bases between. The CDR3 DNA is TGTGCCAGCAGCTTGCGAGCGGGCGGCTCCTACAATGAGCAGTTCTTC. Residues: CASSLRAGGSYNEQFF.

CDR3 nucleotides: TGTGCCAGCAGCACCGTACAGGGTAACTCTGGAAACACCATATATTTT. Amino acid sequence: CASSTVQGNSGNTIYF. The chain carries TRBV7-9 and TRBJ1-3; a possible D gene is TRBD1 (6 bases). V was clipped by 5 bases and J by 0 bases, with 14 bases between them. Germline values: CDR1 SEHNR, CDR2 FQNEAQ (reference sequence). The CDR3 is 16 amino acids.

This clone was counted a single time. The chain is built from TRBV5-5 and TRBJ2-1; 7 bases line up with TRBD2. This CDR3 is built from 13 residues. Losses at the gene ends were 0 bases for V and 10 bases for J; bases not matched to a gene: 4. Germline CDR1 and CDR2: SGHKS and YYEKEE (reference sequence). Written as DNA, the CDR3 is TGTGCCAGCAGCTTGGCCCCGGGACTAGAGCAGTTCTTC. Its translation: CASSLAPGLEQFF.